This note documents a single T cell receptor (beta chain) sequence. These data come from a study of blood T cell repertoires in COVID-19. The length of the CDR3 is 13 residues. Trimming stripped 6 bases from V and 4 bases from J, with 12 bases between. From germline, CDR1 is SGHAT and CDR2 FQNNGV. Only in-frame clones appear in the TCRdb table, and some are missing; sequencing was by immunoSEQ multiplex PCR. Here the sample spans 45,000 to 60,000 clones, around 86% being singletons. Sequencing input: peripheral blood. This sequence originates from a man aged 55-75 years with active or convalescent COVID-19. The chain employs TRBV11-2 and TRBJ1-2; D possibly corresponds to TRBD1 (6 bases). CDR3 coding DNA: TGTGCCAGCAGATCCACAGGGCTCTATGGCTACACCTTC. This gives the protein CASRSTGLYGYTF.